This TCR beta chain was captured by sequencing in a study of identical twins. This clonotype appeared many times. Its antigen is unknown. Trimming pared 3 bases from V and 2 bases from J, leaving 8 bases between. The germline V gene has CDR1 SEHNR and CDR2 FQNEAQ (reference sequence). The CDR3 is 13 residues long. A universal primer site was incorporated via template switching, and the cDNA contained unique molecular identifiers. MiXCR, run by TCRdb on the 5' RACE reads, gives a single entry per CDR3 protein. The sample lists under 300,000 distinct CDR3 sequences, about 8.3% seen once, with approximately 3% in the top ten. Points from the study as a whole: Twins showed weaker excess sharing in their beta out-of-frame sequences. Models underestimated out-of-frame TCR alpha sharing in monozygotic twins.

These sequences were also reported in another study, on yellow fever vaccine responses in identical twins.

Material: CD8+ T cells sorted from blood. The clonotype comes from a woman under 30 in good health. This chain uses TRBV7-9 with TRBJ2-7, with D perhaps matching TRBD2 (6 bases). CDR3 coding DNA: TGTGCCAGCAGCTTCCCGGGGGCCTACGAGCAGTACTTC. Amino acid sequence: CASSFPGAYEQYF.